Below, 5 T cell receptor beta chains from the same sample are listed, as sequenced in a study of CD8+ T cells in alopecia areata. Treatment reported: oral pan-JAK inhibitor, 5-10 mg twice daily. Once RNA had been extracted, it was reverse transcribed into cDNA to act as the sequencing template. TCRdb's copy holds only in-frame clones and misses some; the assay was immunoSEQ multiplex PCR. The sample lists roughly 190,000 clones, roughly three fifths occurring once. The input for sequencing was CD4+ T cells sorted from blood, taken at week 4, from a patient treated with tofacitinib. These TCRs come from a human donor with alopecia areata.

This clone has just a few counts. The sample contains more than one DNA sequence encoding this CDR3. V usage is TRBV29-1 and J usage is TRBJ1-2; TRBD1 might be the D (6 bases). Per germline, CDR1 SQVTM and CDR2 ANQGSEA. The length of the CDR3 is 15 residues. Trimming pared 0 bases from V and 2 bases from J, leaving 13 bases between. The CDR3, as DNA: TGCAGCGTTGAAGATCAAAAGACAGGCAACTATGGCTACACCTTC. This translates into CSVEDQKTGNYGYTF.

The chain recombines TRBV19 with TRBJ2-3; the match to TRBD2 covers 10 bases. V dropped 5 bases and J dropped 6; count of bases not matched to a gene: 11. Per germline, CDR1 LNHDA and CDR2 SQIVND (reference sequence). The CDR3 length is 16 residues. CDR3 coding DNA: TGTGCCAGTAGTCCCCGGACTAGCGGCGGCGGGGATACGCAGTATTTT. Protein: CASSPRTSGGGDTQYF.

The chain carries TRBV4-1 and TRBJ1-1; possible D gene TRBD1, 5 bases. V lost 1 base, J lost 1 base, and 7 bases lay in between. CDR1 is MGHRA, CDR2 YSYEKL, per germline. This CDR3 is built from 14 residues. The CDR3 reads CASSQGGGNTEAFF. The CDR3 nucleotides read TGCGCCAGCAGCCAAGGTGGGGGGAACACTGAAGCTTTCTTT.

This clone occurred a few times. The gene calls are TRBV4-3 and TRBJ1-5, with TRBD1 as a possible D gene (6 bases). CDR3 length: 15 amino acids. V was shortened by 4 bases and J by 10 bases, with 20 bases between the two germline ends. Germline CDR1 is LGHNA and CDR2 is YSLEER. The CDR3 nucleotides are TGCGCCAGCAGCCCACACCCAGGGGTCCCGGAACCCCAGCATTTT. Residues: CASSPHPGVPEPQHF.

V usage is TRBV28 and J usage is TRBJ1-2; D unresolved. The CDR3 is 15 residues long. In germline, CDR1 is MDHEN, CDR2 SYDVKM. Trimming shortened V by 4 bases and J by 4 bases, and 16 bases separated the two germline ends. The CDR3 here is CASSSPAGGSYGYTF. The CDR3 DNA is TGTGCCAGCAGTTCTCCCGCCGGTGGAAGCTATGGCTACACCTTC.